The 9 T cell receptor beta chains in this list originate from one sample, sequenced in a study of blood T cells in healthy people across ages (dated by TCRdb to the mid-2010s). The library was generated by 5' RACE. A second PCR of about 6 to 11 cycles was performed with a sample-barcoded 5' primer and a J-beta primer mix. TCRdb applied fastp at Q25 and MiXCR to the public reads, then kept only in-frame beta chains. Under each unique CDR3 protein, matching rows form one entry showing the most common genes and DNA. The sample table contains roughly 1.9 million distinct CDR3 sequences; only one count was recorded for approximately 40% of them. Clones ranked in the top ten supply 23% of the sample. Specimen: blood. These receptors originate from a human donor in good health.

A note on this clonotype: At one boundary the junction diverges from the germline segment, which might be a read error. J is TRBJ2-5 and V is TRBV20-1; unclear D gene. CDR3 length: 11 residues. Germline V gene data show CDR1 as DFQATT and CDR2 as SNEGSKA (reference sequence). The CDR3 loop is CRARATLEQYF. The CDR3 DNA reads TGCAGGGCTAGGGCTACACTGGAGCAGTACTTC.

This rearrangement joins TRBV12-2 to TRBJ2-5; the tabulated D call, TRBD1, remains unverified against the DNA. TRBV12-2 is listed as a pseudogene. The length of the CDR3 is 13 residues. The CDR3 bases are TGTGCAAGTCGCTTCGGGACAGGGGAGACCCAGTACTTC. Its protein product is CASRFGTGETQYF.

The gene calls are TRBV20-1 and TRBJ2-1; 15 bases match TRBD2. The CDR3 sequence is 14 residues long. With 5 bases clipped from V and 7 bases from J, the junction kept 3 bases outside the gene matches. Germline V gene lookup returns CDR1 DFQATT and CDR2 SNEGSKA (reference sequence). CDR3 DNA: TGCAGTGCTGGGACTAGCGGGGGGTGGAATGAGCAGTTCTTC. This codes for CSAGTSGGWNEQFF.

The chain joins TRBV7-2 to TRBJ2-7, with D maybe TRBD2 (5 bases). Judging by the DNA end, TRBJ2-5 fits better; the J call may be wrong. CDR1 is SGHTA and CDR2 is FQGNSA in the germline V gene. The CDR3 sequence is 13 residues long. Here the CDR3 reads CASSRGWEETQYF. For the CDR3, the DNA is TGTGCCAGCAGCCGCGGTTGGGAGGAGACCCAGTACTTC.

This chain connects TRBV15 to TRBJ2-1; possibly TRBD2 for D (6 bases). Trimming cost V 5 bases and J 15 bases, with 17 bases left between them. This CDR3 is 12 amino acids long. Germline V gene lookup returns CDR1 LNHNV and CDR2 YYDKDF (reference sequence). This CDR3 is CATSRPTGTWFF. The DNA of the CDR3 is TGTGCCACCAGCCGCCCCACTGGGACTTGGTTCTTC.

This clonotype came up a few times. The J gene is TRBJ1-2, the V gene TRBV12-3 or TRBV12-4, with a weak D call TRBD1 (5 bases). The CDR3 is 14 residues long. Trimming stripped 5 bases from V and 2 bases from J, with 12 bases between. This chain's CDR3 is CASSHTGLNYGYTF. The CDR3 coding sequence is TGTGCCAGCAGTCATACGGGACTAAACTATGGCTACACCTTC.

This clonotype has just a few counts. The chain couples TRBV6-5 to TRBJ2-3; D gene uncertain. CDR1 MNHEY and CDR2 SVGAGI come from the germline V gene. The CDR3 length is 13 residues. V shed 6 bases and J shed 3 bases, with 10 bases lying between them. The chain's CDR3 is CASRPSGTDTQYF. DNA for the CDR3: TGTGCCAGCAGACCCTCCGGAACAGATACGCAGTATTTT.

V usage is TRBV29-1 and J usage is TRBJ1-1; tentatively, D is TRBD1 (6 bases). The germline gives CDR1 SQVTM, CDR2 ANQGSEA. The V gene lost 6 bases and the J gene lost 7 bases, with 12 bases spanning the gap. This CDR3 is 11 amino acids long. The CDR3 loop is CSVKGGFEAFF. The CDR3 DNA is TGCAGCGTGAAAGGGGGGTTTGAAGCTTTCTTT.

This clonotype was seen only a few times. The chain uses TRBV20-1 and TRBJ2-1, with D uncertain. V lost 2 bases and J lost 5, with 10 bases in between. This CDR3 spans 13 amino acids. Germline V CDR1 and CDR2: DFQATT, SNEGSKA (reference sequence). Here the CDR3 DNA reads TGCAGTGCTAGAAGTCTGTTCGACAATGAGCAGTTCTTC. This encodes CSARSLFDNEQFF.